The sample holds a few counts of the clone carrying this T cell receptor beta chain. These data are taken from a study of regulatory T cells in long-lasting Graves disease. Arm-PCR of CDR3 regions and iRepertoire HTBI primers were the basis on which TCR beta libraries were built. TCRdb fed the multiplex PCR reads into MiXCR, producing one record per CDR3 protein. The table has fewer than 600,000 distinct CDR3 sequences, 20% to 25% seen once; the top ten hold around 13%. Time point denoted: persistent/refractory GD, antithyroid drugs over 5 years with positive TRAb. From RNA extracted from PBMCs, the TCR library was made. This receptor was identified in a female donor with Graves disease. The sequences come from peripheral blood mononuclear cells (PBMCs), collected when the disease was refractory, from a patient treated with antithyroid drugs.

The CDR3: CASSSPGQISTDTQYF. CDR3 bases: TGTGCCAGCAGTTCGCCCGGACAGATAAGCACAGATACGCAGTATTTT. The chain carries TRBV28 and TRBJ2-3; a weak D match, TRBD1 (6 bases). V dropped 4 bases and J dropped 0 bases, with 14 bases sitting between them. Per the germline V gene, CDR1 is MDHEN and CDR2 is SYDVKM. CDR3 length: 16 amino acids. Full variable domain (missing parts from reference TRBV28 and TRBJ2-3): DVKVTQSSRYLVKRTGEKVFLECVQDMDHENMFWYRQDPGLGLRLIYFSYDVKMKEKGDIPEGYSVSREKKERFSLILESASTNQTSMYLCASSSPGQISTDTQYFGPGTRLTVL.